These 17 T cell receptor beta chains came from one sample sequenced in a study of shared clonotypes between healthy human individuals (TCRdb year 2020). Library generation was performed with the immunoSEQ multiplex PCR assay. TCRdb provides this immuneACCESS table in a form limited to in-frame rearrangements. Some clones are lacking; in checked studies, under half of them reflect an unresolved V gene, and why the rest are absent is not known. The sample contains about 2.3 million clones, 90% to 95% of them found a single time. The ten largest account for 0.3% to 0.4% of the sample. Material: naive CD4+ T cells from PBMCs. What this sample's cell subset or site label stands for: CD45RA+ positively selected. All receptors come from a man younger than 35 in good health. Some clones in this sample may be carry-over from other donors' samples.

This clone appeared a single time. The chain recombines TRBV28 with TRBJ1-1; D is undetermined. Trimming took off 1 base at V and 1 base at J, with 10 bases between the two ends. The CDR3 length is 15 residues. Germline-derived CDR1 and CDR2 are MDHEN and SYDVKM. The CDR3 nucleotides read TGTGCCAGCAGTTTATTGAGCCGGCCGAACACTGAAGCTTTCTTT. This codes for CASSLLSRPNTEAFF.

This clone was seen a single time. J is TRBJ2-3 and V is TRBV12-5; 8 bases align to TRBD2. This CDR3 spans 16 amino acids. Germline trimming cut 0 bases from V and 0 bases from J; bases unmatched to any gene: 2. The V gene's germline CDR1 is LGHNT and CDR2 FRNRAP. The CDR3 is CASGLVGLGSTDTQYF. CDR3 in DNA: TGTGCTAGTGGTTTGGTGGGACTAGGGAGCACAGATACGCAGTATTTT.

The CDR3 region has the DNA TGTGCCAGCGGAACAGACCGACCTAAGACCCAGTACTTC. Translation gives CASGTDRPKTQYF. The chain links TRBV6-6 to TRBJ2-5, with unresolved D. This CDR3 is 13 amino acids long. The germline V gene encodes CDR1 MNHNY and CDR2 SVGAGI (reference sequence). The V end was cut by 8 bases, the J end by 6 bases, with 16 bases between.

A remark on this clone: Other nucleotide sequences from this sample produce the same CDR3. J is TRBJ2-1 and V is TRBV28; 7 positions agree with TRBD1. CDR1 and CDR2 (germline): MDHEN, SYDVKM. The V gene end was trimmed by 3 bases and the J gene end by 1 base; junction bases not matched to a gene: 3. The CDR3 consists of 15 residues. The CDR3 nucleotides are TGTGCCAGCAGTTTGGCAGGGGGATCCTACAATGAGCAGTTCTTC. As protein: CASSLAGGSYNEQFF.

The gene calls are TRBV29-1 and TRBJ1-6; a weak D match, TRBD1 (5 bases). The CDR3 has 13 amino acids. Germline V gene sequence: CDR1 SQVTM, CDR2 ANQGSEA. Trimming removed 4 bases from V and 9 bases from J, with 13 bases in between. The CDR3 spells CSVGEGRGSPLHF. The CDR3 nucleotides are TGCAGCGTTGGCGAAGGGAGGGGTTCACCCCTCCACTTT.

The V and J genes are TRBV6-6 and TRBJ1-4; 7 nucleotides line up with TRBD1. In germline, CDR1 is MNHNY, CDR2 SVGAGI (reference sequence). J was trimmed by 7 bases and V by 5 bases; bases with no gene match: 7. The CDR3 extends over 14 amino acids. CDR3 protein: CASSPLTGSEKLFF. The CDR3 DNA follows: TGTGCCAGCAGTCCACTGACAGGGAGTGAAAAACTGTTTTTT.

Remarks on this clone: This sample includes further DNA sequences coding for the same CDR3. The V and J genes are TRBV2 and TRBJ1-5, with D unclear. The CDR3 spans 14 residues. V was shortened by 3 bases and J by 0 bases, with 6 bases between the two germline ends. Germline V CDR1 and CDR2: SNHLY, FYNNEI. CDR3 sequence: CASSDGYSNQPQHF. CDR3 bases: TGTGCCAGCAGTGATGGTTATAGCAATCAGCCCCAGCATTTT. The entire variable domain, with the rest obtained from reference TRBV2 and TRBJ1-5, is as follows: EPEVTQTPSHQVTQMGQEVILRCVPISNHLYFYWYRQILGQKVEFLVSFYNNEISEKSEIFDDQFSVERPDGSNFTLKIRSTKLEDSAMYFCASSDGYSNQPQHFGDGTRLSIL.

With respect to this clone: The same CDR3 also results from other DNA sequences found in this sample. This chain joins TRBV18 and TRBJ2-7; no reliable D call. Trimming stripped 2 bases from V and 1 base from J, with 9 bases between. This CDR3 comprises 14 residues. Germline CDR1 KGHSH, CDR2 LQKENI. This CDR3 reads CASSPRARSYEQYF. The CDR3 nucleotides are TGTGCCAGCTCACCAAGGGCTAGATCCTACGAGCAGTACTTC.

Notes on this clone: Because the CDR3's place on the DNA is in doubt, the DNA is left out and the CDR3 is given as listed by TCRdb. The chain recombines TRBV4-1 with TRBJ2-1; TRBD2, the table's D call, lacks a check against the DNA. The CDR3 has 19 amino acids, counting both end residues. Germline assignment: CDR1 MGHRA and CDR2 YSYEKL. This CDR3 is CASSQDFGEAASSYNEQFF.

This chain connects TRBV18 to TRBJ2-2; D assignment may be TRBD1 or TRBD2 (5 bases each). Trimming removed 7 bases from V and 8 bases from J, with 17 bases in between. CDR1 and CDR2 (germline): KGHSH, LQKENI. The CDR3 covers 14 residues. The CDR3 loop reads CASWNGAQAGELFF. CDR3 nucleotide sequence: TGTGCCAGCTGGAACGGGGCCCAGGCGGGGGAGCTGTTTTTT.

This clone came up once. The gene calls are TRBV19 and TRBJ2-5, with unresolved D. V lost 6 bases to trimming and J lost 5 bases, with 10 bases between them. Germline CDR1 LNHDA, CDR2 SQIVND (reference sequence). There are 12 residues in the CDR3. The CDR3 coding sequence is TGTGCCAGTAGGCGGTTGGGGGAGACCCAGTACTTC. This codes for CASRRLGETQYF.

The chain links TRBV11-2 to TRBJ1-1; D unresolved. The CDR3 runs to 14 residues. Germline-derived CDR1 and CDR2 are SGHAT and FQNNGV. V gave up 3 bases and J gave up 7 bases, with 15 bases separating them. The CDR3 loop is CASSFFSIRDEAFF. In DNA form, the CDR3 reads TGTGCCAGCAGCTTTTTCTCCATTAGGGATGAAGCTTTCTTT. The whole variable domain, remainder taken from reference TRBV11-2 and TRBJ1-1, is EAGVAQSPRYKIIEKRQSVAFWCNPISGHATLYWYQQILGQGPKLLIQFQNNGVVDDSQLPKDRFSAERLKGVDSTLKIQPAKLEDSAVYLCASSFFSIRDEAFFGQGTRLTVV.

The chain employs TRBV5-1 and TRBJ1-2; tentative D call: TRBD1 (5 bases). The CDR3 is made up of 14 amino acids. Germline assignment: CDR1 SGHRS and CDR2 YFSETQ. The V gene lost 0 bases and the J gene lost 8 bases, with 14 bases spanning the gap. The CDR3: CASSLEWGNEGYTF. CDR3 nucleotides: TGCGCCAGCAGCTTGGAGTGGGGGAATGAGGGCTACACCTTC.

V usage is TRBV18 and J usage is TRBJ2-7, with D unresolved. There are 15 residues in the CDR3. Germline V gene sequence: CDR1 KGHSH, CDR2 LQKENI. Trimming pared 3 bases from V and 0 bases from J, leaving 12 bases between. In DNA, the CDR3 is TGTGCCAGCTCACCCGCGGACGGTAGCTCCTACGAGCAGTACTTC. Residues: CASSPADGSSYEQYF.

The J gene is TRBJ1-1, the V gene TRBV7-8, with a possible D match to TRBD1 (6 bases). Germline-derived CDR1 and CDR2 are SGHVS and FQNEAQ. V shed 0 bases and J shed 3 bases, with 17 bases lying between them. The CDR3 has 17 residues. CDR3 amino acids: CASSLAGDTGWDTEAFF. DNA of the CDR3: TGTGCCAGCAGCTTAGCCGGGGACACAGGGTGGGACACTGAAGCTTTCTTT.

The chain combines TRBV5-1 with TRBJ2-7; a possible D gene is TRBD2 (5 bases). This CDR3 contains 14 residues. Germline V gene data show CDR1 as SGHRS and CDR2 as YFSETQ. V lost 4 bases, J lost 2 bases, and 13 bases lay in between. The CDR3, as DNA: TGCGCCAGCAGCATCGGACTGAAAACCTACGAGCAGTACTTC. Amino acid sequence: CASSIGLKTYEQYF.

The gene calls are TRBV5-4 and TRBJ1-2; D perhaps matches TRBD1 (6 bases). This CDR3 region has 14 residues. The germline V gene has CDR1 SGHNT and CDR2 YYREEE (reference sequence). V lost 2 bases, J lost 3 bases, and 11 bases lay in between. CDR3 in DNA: TGTGCCAGCAGCTTCGAACAGGGATACTATGGCTACACCTTC. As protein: CASSFEQGYYGYTF.